What follows are 14 T cell receptor beta chains derived from one specimen sequenced in a study of CD8+CD57+ T cells in acquired aplastic anemia. According to the study, genomic DNA was the template for TCR beta VDJ and CDR3 profiling. TCRdb passed the reads through MiXCR, listing each CDR3 protein once. The profile shows hundreds of thousands of distinct CDR3 sequences, 55% to 70% of them singletons. Sequenced sample: sorted CD4+, CD8+, or CD8+CD57+ T cells (not recorded which) from PBMCs. The receptor set was obtained from a human donor in good health, serving as a control.

Notes on this clonotype: At one of its ends the junction is not consistent with the germline gene, which may arise from a read error. The CDR3 sequence is CATSLRRHQETQYF. The CDR3 DNA sequence: TGTGCCACCAGCTTACGCCGGCACCAAGAGACCCAGTACTTT. This chain connects TRBV7-2 to TRBJ1-5; D uncertain. This CDR3 has 14 amino acids. CDR1 SGHTA and CDR2 FQGNSA come from the germline V gene. The full variable domain, with the rest looked up from reference TRBV7-2 and TRBJ1-5, is GAGVSQSPSNKVTEKGKDVELRCDPISGHTALYWYRQSLGQGLEFLIYFQGNSAPDKSGLPSDRFSAERTGGSVSTLTIQRTQQEDSAVYLCATSLRRHQETQYFGDGTRLSIL.

This chain links TRBV7-3 with TRBJ2-5, with TRBD2 matching 9 bases. V lost 1 base, J lost 1 base, and 4 bases stayed unmatched. In germline, CDR1 is SGHTA, CDR2 FQGTGA. This CDR3 is built from 16 residues. The CDR3 bases are TGTGCCAGCAGCTTAAGTGGCGGGGGGGGCCAAGAGACCCAGTACTTC. This translates into CASSLSGGGGQETQYF. Based on the CDR3 plus reference TRBV7-3 and TRBJ2-5, the full variable domain is GAGVSQTPSNKVTEKGKYVELRCDPISGHTALYWYRQSLGQGPEFLIYFQGTGAADDSGLPNDRFFAVRPEGSVSTLKIQRTERGDSAVYLCASSLSGGGGQETQYFGPGTRLLVL.

Note on this clonotype: This could be a read error, since a much larger clone is one nucleotide away. The CDR3: CASTQTGISIDTQYF. The CDR3, as DNA: TGTGCCAGTACACAGACGGGGATCAGTATAGATACGCAGTATTTT. The rearrangement joins TRBV19 to TRBJ2-3, with D perhaps matching TRBD2 (5 bases). This CDR3 spans 15 amino acids. V dropped 7 bases and J dropped 5 bases, with 19 bases sitting between them. In germline, CDR1 is LNHDA, CDR2 SQIVND (reference sequence). The whole variable domain, remainder taken from reference TRBV19 and TRBJ2-3, is DGGITQSPKYLFRKEGQNVTLSCEQNLNHDAMYWYRQDPGQGLRLIYYSQIVNDFQKGDIAEGYSVSREKKESFPLTVTSAQKNPTAFYLCASTQTGISIDTQYFGPGTRLTVL.

This clonotype was observed at least ten times. This chain joins TRBV20-1 and TRBJ2-2; D may correspond to TRBD1 or TRBD2 (5 bases each). Germline-derived CDR1 and CDR2 are DFQATT and SNEGSKA (reference sequence). The CDR3 is 14 amino acids. V was pared by 2 bases and J by 6 bases, with 13 bases between. The CDR3 DNA reads TGCAGTGCTAGATTTAGCCAGGGAGCCGGGGAGCTGTTTTTT. This translates into CSARFSQGAGELFF.

This clonotype came up many times. J is TRBJ1-1 and V is TRBV12-3 or TRBV12-4, with 7 positions matching TRBD1. The CDR3 is made up of 14 amino acids. The trim removed 8 bases at V and 5 bases at J, leaving 11 bases unmatched. The CDR3 region has the DNA TGTGCCAGCGGCCGACAGGGAATGGATACTGAAGCTTTCTTT. Its translation: CASGRQGMDTEAFF.

The genes are TRBV7-2 and TRBJ2-7; 8 bases agree with TRBD1. CDR3 length: 13 amino acids. Germline-derived CDR1 and CDR2 are SGHTA and FQGNSA. Unmatched junction bases numbered 13, after V lost 5 bases and J lost 13 bases. For the CDR3, the DNA is TGTGCCAGCAGCCCTTGGACAGGGAACACTGAATACTTC. Its protein is CASSPWTGNTEYF. The complete variable domain, with remaining parts taken from reference TRBV7-2 and TRBJ2-7, reads GAGVSQSPSNKVTEKGKDVELRCDPISGHTALYWYRQSLGQGLEFLIYFQGNSAPDKSGLPSDRFSAERTGGSVSTLTIQRTQQEDSAVYLCASSPWTGNTEYFGPGTRLTVT.

As for this clonotype: A read error may account for a junction end that differs from germline. This sequence joins TRBV7-9 and TRBJ1-2; D not certain. Germline CDR1 and CDR2: SEHNR and FQNEAQ (reference sequence). The CDR3 length is 16 residues. The CDR3 DNA reads TGTGCCAGCAGCTTGGTCAATTGGTACGCTAAGTATGTCTACACCTTC. This translates into CASSLVNWYAKYVYTF.

This clonotype showed up many times. The chain carries TRBV6-2 or TRBV6-3 and TRBJ1-1, with D perhaps matching TRBD1 (6 bases). Trimming removed 4 bases at V and 0 bases at J, with 9 bases between. The CDR3 runs 14 residues. Germline CDR1 MNHEY, CDR2 SVGEGT. In DNA form, the CDR3 reads TGTGCCAGCAGTTCAGGGACAATGAACACTGAAGCTTTCTTT. Protein sequence: CASSSGTMNTEAFF.

Comment on this clonotype: Sequence at one end of the junction differs from germline and may be a read error. The rearrangement links TRBV20-1 to TRBJ1-5; 12 bases line up with TRBD1. CDR1 is DFQATT and CDR2 is SNEGSKA in the germline V gene (reference sequence). The CDR3 consists of 14 residues. The CDR3 sequence: CSAGQGASDQSQHF. The CDR3 bases are TGCAGTGCGGGACAGGGGGCGAGCGATCAGTCCCAGCATTTT.

This clonotype was counted a single time. One end of the junction varies from germline; a read error may be responsible. The V and J genes are TRBV5-1 and TRBJ1-2, with D hard to call. The CDR3 covers 13 residues. Looked up from germline, CDR1 is SGHRS and CDR2 is YFSETQ. The CDR3: CASSKARVYGYTF. The CDR3 DNA reads as TGTGCCAGCAGCAAAGCGCGGGTATATGGCTACACCTTC.

The CDR3 DNA follows: TGTGCCAGCAGCGCCCTAGCGGGGCGGGCAGATACGCAGTATTTT. This codes for CASSALAGRADTQYF. The chain has TRBV11-2 and TRBJ2-3; 9 nucleotides match TRBD2. The length of the CDR3 is 15 residues. Germline lookup yields CDR1 SGHAT and CDR2 FQNNGV. Trimming took 5 bases from V and 4 from J; bases not matched to a gene: 7.

With respect to this clonotype: Because the CDR3 is missing its conserved closing phenylalanine or tryptophan, this is likely a read error. No DNA is shown, since the ends of the CDR3 on it are uncertain; the CDR3 is the one TCRdb lists. V usage is TRBV7-3 and J usage is TRBJ2-7; no check of the table's D call, TRBD2, against the DNA was made. Germline CDR1 and CDR2: SGHTA and FQGTGA. A total of 13 residues make up the CDR3, ends included. CDR3 region: CASSRSLAGGSLE.

To note about this clonotype: Since no conserved phenylalanine or tryptophan closes the CDR3, a read error is the likely cause. Because the CDR3's place on the DNA is in doubt, the DNA is left out and the CDR3 is given as listed by TCRdb. The V gene is TRBV24-1, the J gene TRBJ1-1. CDR1 is KGHDR and CDR2 is SFDVKD in the germline V gene. Termini included, the CDR3 measures 17 amino acids. CDR3 region: CATTYLISQGGKTVFFL.

This chain links TRBV5-7 with TRBJ1-5; D ambiguous. TRBV5-7 is an ORF, and what it does is uncertain. The CDR3 spans 13 residues. The V and J ends lost 0 bases and 5 bases respectively, with 6 bases between them. CDR3 protein: CASSLVRDQPQHF. CDR3 in DNA: TGTGCCAGCAGCTTGGTACGGGATCAGCCCCAGCATTTT.